These 10 T cell receptor beta chains were all obtained from the same sample, sequenced in a study of glioma-infiltrating T cells after dendritic cell vaccination. Assay used: immunoSEQ multiplex PCR; TCRdb lists only in-frame clones, some missing. The sample records 85,000 to 100,000 clones, about 85% being singletons. Described time point: after dendritic cell vaccination, including at tumor progression/relapse. Sequences were derived from blood, sampled after dendritic cell vaccination. The receptors shown here come from a human donor with glioblastoma.

The chain couples TRBV9 to TRBJ2-3, with D tentatively TRBD1 (6 bases). The germline V and J ends were trimmed by 2 bases and 3 bases, with 13 bases remaining between them. The CDR3 sequence is 15 residues long. The V gene's germline CDR1 is SGDLS and CDR2 YYNGEE. CDR3: CASSVWGRETDTQYF. CDR3 nucleotide sequence: TGTGCCAGCAGCGTGTGGGGGCGTGAGACAGATACGCAGTATTTT.

The DNA for the CDR3 is TGTGCCAGCAGTTTAAATTCTGGGACACTAAATCAGCCCCAGCATTTT. Translation gives CASSLNSGTLNQPQHF. This chain uses TRBV28 with TRBJ1-5; D possibly corresponds to TRBD1 (6 bases). The germline gives CDR1 MDHEN, CDR2 SYDVKM. CDR3 length: 16 amino acids. Trimming took 2 bases from V and 4 from J, leaving 15 bases between them.

The J gene is TRBJ2-5, the V gene TRBV7-6; D is unresolved. Germline lookup yields CDR1 SGHVS and CDR2 FNYEAQ. The germline V and J ends were trimmed by 1 base and 5 bases, with 8 bases remaining between them. The length of the CDR3 is 13 residues. In DNA, the CDR3 is TGTGCCAGCAGCTTAGGGGCTTACGAGACCCAGTACTTC. It yields the protein CASSLGAYETQYF.

This clone was detected a few times. The chain combines TRBV2 with TRBJ2-3; tentative D call: TRBD2 (5 bases). Germline CDR1 SNHLY, CDR2 FYNNEI. The V gene lost 0 bases and the J gene lost 0 bases, with 13 bases spanning the gap. The CDR3 is made up of 17 amino acids. The CDR3 sequence: CASSEALVEESTDTQYF. The CDR3 DNA follows: TGTGCCAGCAGTGAAGCGCTCGTGGAGGAAAGCACAGATACGCAGTATTTT.

The genes are TRBV27 and TRBJ2-7; D possibly corresponds to TRBD2 (6 bases). The CDR3 is 14 residues long. Trimming took off 3 bases at V and 2 bases at J, with 11 bases between the two ends. Germline loops: CDR1 MNHEY, CDR2 SMNVEV (reference sequence). CDR3 nucleotides: TGTGCCAGCAGTTTGGTCGGGAGCCCCTACGAGCAGTACTTC. It is translated as CASSLVGSPYEQYF.

Here the CDR3 reads CASSSPTVYQETQYF. In nucleotides, the CDR3 is TGTGCCAGCAGCTCCCCAACAGTGTACCAAGAGACCCAGTACTTC. V is TRBV11-1 and J is TRBJ2-5; D gene uncertain. Germline-derived CDR1 and CDR2 are SGHAT and FQDESV (reference sequence). Deletions cut 4 bases from V and 0 bases from J, with 12 bases between. The CDR3 is 15 residues long. Complete variable domain (other parts from reference TRBV11-1 and TRBJ2-5): EAEVAQSPRYKITEKSQAVAFWCDPISGHATLYWYRQILGQGPELLVQFQDESVVDDSQLPKDRFSAERLKGVDSTLKIQPAELGDSAMYLCASSSPTVYQETQYFGPGTRLLVL.

The chain joins TRBV6-5 to TRBJ1-2; possible D gene TRBD1, 5 bases. The germline V gene has CDR1 MNHEY and CDR2 SVGAGI. The CDR3 covers 16 residues. V lost 3 bases and J 0 bases, leaving 14 bases between the germline ends. The CDR3 loop reads CASSYGPGLPNYGYTF. DNA of the CDR3: TGTGCCAGCAGTTATGGGCCAGGGCTTCCTAACTATGGCTACACCTTC.

V is TRBV7-9 and J is TRBJ2-3, with a tentative D call TRBD2 (7 bases). V was trimmed by 6 bases and J by 4 bases, leaving 20 bases between them. Germline V gene data show CDR1 as SEHNR and CDR2 as FQNEAQ (reference sequence). The CDR3 has 16 residues. The CDR3 sequence: CASRGGASRVSDTQYF. In nucleotides, the CDR3 is TGTGCCAGCAGGGGGGGGGCTAGTCGAGTGTCAGATACGCAGTATTTT.

This clone was found once. The chain uses TRBV2 and TRBJ2-1, with 7 nucleotides matching TRBD1. The CDR3 is made up of 15 amino acids. V shed 2 bases and J 2 bases; nucleotides not matched to a gene: 3. Germline assignment: CDR1 SNHLY and CDR2 FYNNEI. CDR3 coding DNA: TGTGCCAGCAGTGAACAAGGACAGGCCTACAATGAGCAGTTCTTC. Its translation is CASSEQGQAYNEQFF.

V is TRBV7-2 and J is TRBJ1-2; D is possibly TRBD1 (6 bases). Germline lookup yields CDR1 SGHTA and CDR2 FQGNSA. CDR3 length: 12 residues. V lost 9 bases and J 0 bases, leaving 8 bases between the germline ends. The CDR3 is CASTGTNYGYTF. CDR3 nucleotide sequence: TGTGCCAGTACAGGGACTAACTATGGCTACACCTTC.